This is a list of T cell receptor beta chains from one sample in a study of tumor-infiltrating lymphocytes in localized non-small cell lung cancer. Data came from immunoSEQ multiplex PCR; TCRdb stores just in-frame clones and leaves some out. The sample has 11,000 or so clones, about 66% seen once. Sequences were obtained from uninvolved lung tissue not adjacent to the tumor. The receptors originated from a human donor with non-small cell lung cancer. Both conserved end residues are trimmed from each CDR3. Rows give clone size only sometimes, using once, few, many, or a class for an expanded clone.

clone_size	v_call	j_call	cdr3_aa
NA	TRBV14	TRBJ1-2	ASSLDPSYGYT
NA	TRBV2	TRBJ1-2	ASTRGARGYT
NA	TRBV6-1	TRBJ1-3	ASRSTGSGNTIY
few	TRBV11-2	TRBJ2-1	ASSQGTVDNEQF
NA	TRBV19	TRBJ2-7	ASSPRTGALYEQY
NA	TRBV7-2	TRBJ2-2	ASSLVALNTGELF
few	TRBV9	TRBJ2-3	ASSVAAGTQY
NA	TRBV5-1	TRBJ2-1	ASSSRGGGVDEQF
few	TRBV4-3	TRBJ2-3	ASSGGLSTDTQY
NA	TRBV19	TRBJ2-1	ASSSGTSGNNEQF
NA	TRBV11-2	TRBJ2-7	ASSLPGVEQY
NA	TRBV6-4	TRBJ2-2	ASGTGGIGELF
NA	TRBV9	TRBJ2-1	ASSVNGNEQF
NA	TRBV19	TRBJ2-1	ASSISRDHEQF
NA	TRBV6-5	TRBJ2-5	ASRGRTSETQY
NA	TRBV5-1	TRBJ2-3	ASSPITDTQY
once	TRBV30	TRBJ2-7	AWSAGTSYEQY
NA	TRBV7-8	TRBJ2-6	ASSFPPGVAGANVLT
NA	TRBV5-1	TRBJ1-1	ASSLNYRVGGTEAF
NA	TRBV19	TRBJ1-5	ASRAVLGSNQPQH
few	TRBV7-9	TRBJ2-2	ASRKDRGTGELF
NA	TRBV19	TRBJ2-3	ASSIASGSTDTQY
few	TRBV21-1	TRBJ2-3	ASSKGLLFRTSSTDTQY
NA	TRBV5-4	TRBJ1-2	ASSLGQGINYGYT
NA	TRBV27	TRBJ1-2	ASSSDSGTGVAGGYT
NA	TRBV5-4	TRBJ2-1	ASSFPLAGGGNEQF
NA	TRBV28	TRBJ1-1	ASRVDRGWNTEAF
NA	TRBV6-1	TRBJ2-2	ASSAARGSNTGELF
few	TRBV19	TRBJ2-3	ASRRGGSSTDTQY
few	TRBV20-1	TRBJ2-5	SAIKEETQY
NA	TRBV5-4	TRBJ2-4	ASSLGTGGKNIQY
few	TRBV9	TRBJ2-2	ASSELAGGGTGELF
medium-sized	TRBV15	TRBJ1-1	ATSRELNTEAF
few	TRBV5-1	TRBJ2-3	ASSLVGTDRQDTQY
NA	TRBV2	TRBJ2-6	ASSLLRAIGDSHTGANVLT
NA	TRBV5-1	TRBJ2-3	ASSPGGRADTQY
medium-sized	TRBV4-3	TRBJ2-7	ASSQAVRSSYEQY
NA	TRBV6-6	TRBJ1-1	ASSYSAIQSTEAF
NA	TRBV5-1	TRBJ2-2	ASSLARTGYTGELF
NA	TRBV6-5	TRBJ2-7	ASSAQGLGYEQY
large	TRBV5-1	TRBJ1-3	ASSLEGQGAENTIY
NA	TRBV7-2	TRBJ1-1	ASSVTTEAF
NA	TRBV19	TRBJ1-2	ASRTTNCGYT
NA	TRBV2	TRBJ1-2	ASLEERLRGYT
NA	TRBV5-1	TRBJ1-5	ASSLGQGANQPQH
NA	TRBV5-1	TRBJ1-1	ASSLEVRDTEAF
NA	TRBV7-6	TRBJ2-7	ASSPQASGAYEQY
once	TRBV6-4	TRBJ2-7	ASSPGQGAKYEQY
NA	TRBV7-9	TRBJ2-7	ASSSRARGAYEQY
NA	TRBV9	TRBJ1-5	ASSVDSVNQPQH
few	TRBV6-6	TRBJ2-1	ASSTLLLEQF